Each of the 8 T cell receptor beta chains below was sequenced from the same sample in a study of identical twins. TCRdb re-called the 5' RACE reads through MiXCR, storing one row per CDR3 protein. The sample gives 450,000 to 650,000 distinct CDR3 sequences, more than 9% of which show up once; 2.5% to 3% is in the top ten. These same data were also listed under a study on yellow fever vaccine responses in identical twins.

Sequenced sample: PBMCs. These receptors all stem from a woman aged 18-29 years in good health.

In this sample, this clonotype turned up a few times. The chain employs TRBV12-3 or TRBV12-4 and TRBJ2-7, with 10 bases fitting TRBD1. The junction had 7 bases not matched to a gene; V was cut back by 6 bases and J by 5 bases. The CDR3 extends over 14 amino acids. The CDR3: CASRDRDRGHEQYF. The CDR3 bases are TGTGCCAGCAGGGACCGGGACAGGGGCCACGAGCAGTACTTC.

This clonotype was recorded many times. The chain uses TRBV5-5 and TRBJ2-7; the D is unclear. Trimming left V 2 bases short and J 4 bases short, with 10 bases between. CDR3 length: 13 amino acids. Germline-derived CDR1 and CDR2 are SGHKS and YYEKEE (reference sequence). The CDR3 DNA is TGTGCCAGCAGCTTTGCCACCGCATACGAGCAGTACTTC. Translating it yields CASSFATAYEQYF. Full variable domain (rest looked up from reference TRBV5-5 and TRBJ2-7): DAGVTQSPTHLIKTRGQQVTLRCSPISGHKSVSWYQQVLGQGPQFIFQYYEKEERGRGNFPDRFSARQFPNYSSELNVNALLLGDSALYLCASSFATAYEQYFGPGTRLTVT.

This clonotype was counted between two and nine times. A read error may produce the germline difference seen at one junction end. The chain recombines TRBV5-1 with TRBJ2-7; TRBD1 matches at 8 bases. The CDR3 runs 14 residues. The germline V gene encodes CDR1 SGHRS and CDR2 YFSETQ. CDR3 DNA: TGCGCCAGCAGCGTGGGACAGGTCTCCCACGAGCAGTACTTC. Amino acids: CASSVGQVSHEQYF.

This clonotype was observed a few times. J is TRBJ2-7 and V is TRBV15, with a possible D match to TRBD2 (5 bases). The CDR3 sequence is 13 residues long. The V and J ends lost 1 base and 7 bases respectively, with 11 bases between them. Germline lookup yields CDR1 LNHNV and CDR2 YYDKDF (reference sequence). The CDR3 protein is CATSRGRGWEQYF. The CDR3, as DNA: TGTGCCACCAGCAGAGGACGAGGGTGGGAGCAGTACTTC. The entire variable domain, with the rest obtained from reference TRBV15 and TRBJ2-7, is as follows: DAMVIQNPRYQVTQFGKPVTLSCSQTLNHNVMYWYQQKSSQAPKLLFHYYDKDFNNEADTPDNFQSRRPNTSFCFLDIRSPGLGDTAMYLCATSRGRGWEQYFGPGTRLTVT.

This chain links TRBV18 with TRBJ2-1; either TRBD1 or TRBD2 may supply D (5 bases each). Germline V gene sequence: CDR1 KGHSH, CDR2 LQKENI. The CDR3 runs 14 residues. V dropped 6 bases and J dropped 10 bases, with 19 bases sitting between them. The CDR3 loop reads CASSDPAGGAEQFF. The CDR3 DNA is TGTGCCAGCTCCGACCCAGCTGGGGGAGCCGAGCAGTTCTTC. The complete variable domain, with remaining parts taken from reference TRBV18 and TRBJ2-1, reads NAGVMQNPRHLVRRRGQEARLRCSPMKGHSHVYWYRQLPEEGLKFMVYLQKENIIDESGMPKERFSAEFPKEGPSILRIQQVVRGDSAAYFCASSDPAGGAEQFFGPGTRLTVL.

In its sample, this clonotype was seen many times. The chain joins TRBV7-3 to TRBJ2-5, with 7 bases that match TRBD2. This CDR3 comprises 15 residues. Germline trimming cut 0 bases from V and 1 base from J; bases unmatched to any gene: 2. The V gene's germline CDR1 is SGHTA and CDR2 FQGTGA. The DNA of the CDR3 is TGTGCCAGCAGCTTAACCGGGGGGATCCAAGAGACCCAGTACTTC. Encoded protein: CASSLTGGIQETQYF.

V gene TRBV4-3 combines with J gene TRBJ2-2; no firm D call. The CDR3 length is 18 residues. Trimming removed 2 bases at V and 0 bases at J, with 16 bases between. Germline CDR1 and CDR2: LGHNA and YSLEER. The CDR3 reads CASSQTPVDIANTGELFF. The CDR3 nucleotides read TGCGCCAGCAGCCAAACCCCCGTTGACATCGCGAACACCGGGGAGCTGTTTTTT.

CDR3 loop: CASSTGGGQPTDTQYF. The CDR3 DNA is TGTGCCAGCAGCACCGGAGGGGGTCAGCCCACAGATACGCAGTATTTT. The rearrangement uses TRBV4-2 and TRBJ2-3; D is possibly TRBD1 or TRBD2 (6 bases each). Germline loops: CDR1 LGHNA, CDR2 YNFKEQ. The CDR3 runs to 16 residues. Trimming left V 5 bases short and J 2 bases short, with 17 bases between.